These 18 T cell receptor beta chains were sequenced from one sample in a study of siplizumab effects on memory and regulatory T cells. The data were produced by immunoSEQ multiplex PCR, yet TCRdb's version contains in-frame clones alone and is incomplete. The sample comprises tens of thousands of clones, just under 95% of which are singletons, and about a fifth rests with the top ten. Source material: CD8+ T cells sorted from blood. These receptor sequences come from a human donor in good health.

This sequence joins TRBV4-2 and TRBJ1-1; D unclear. V lost 1 base and J lost 0, with 3 bases in between. This CDR3 has 13 amino acids. Germline CDR1 LGHNA, CDR2 YNFKEQ. CDR3 nucleotide sequence: TGTGCCAGCAGCCAAGTGATGAACACTGAAGCTTTCTTT. It codes for CASSQVMNTEAFF.

This chain connects TRBV7-9 to TRBJ1-4; weak D call: TRBD1 (5 bases). The ends were cut back, 5 bases at V and 0 bases at J, with 22 bases in the middle. CDR1 and CDR2 from the germline V gene are SEHNR and FQNEAQ (reference sequence). This CDR3 contains 19 residues. The chain's CDR3 is CASSQGQGEVLSTNEKLFF. CDR3 coding DNA: TGTGCCAGCAGCCAGGGCCAGGGTGAAGTGTTGTCAACTAATGAAAAACTGTTTTTT.

The V gene is TRBV6-1, the J gene TRBJ2-7; D unresolved. CDR3 length: 12 amino acids. Trimming stripped 3 bases from V and 0 bases from J, with 3 bases between. Germline lookup yields CDR1 MNHNS and CDR2 SASEGT. The DNA for the CDR3 is TGTGCCAGCAGTGATAGCTCCTACGAGCAGTACTTC. Translating gives CASSDSSYEQYF.

This rearrangement joins TRBV4-1 to TRBJ2-1; perhaps TRBD1 as D (5 bases). This CDR3 contains 13 residues. The V end lost 4 bases, the J end lost 6 bases, and 10 bases lay between the germline ends. Germline CDR1 and CDR2: MGHRA and YSYEKL. In DNA form, the CDR3 reads TGCGCCAGCAGCCCTTTGACAGTCAATGAGCAGTTCTTC. Its translation is CASSPLTVNEQFF.

This clone was counted a single time. The rearrangement joins TRBV18 to TRBJ1-4, with TRBD1 matching over 8 bases. The V and J ends lost 4 bases and 2 bases, in that order; junction bases with no gene match: 6. CDR1 is KGHSH and CDR2 is LQKENI in the germline V gene. This CDR3 has 16 amino acids. The chain's CDR3 is CASSHNTGGTNEKLFF. CDR3 bases: TGTGCCAGCTCACACAACACAGGGGGTACTAATGAAAAACTGTTTTTT.

The chain links TRBV5-1 to TRBJ1-2, with D uncertain. V was shortened by 0 bases and J by 5 bases, with 8 bases between the two germline ends. The CDR3 covers 13 residues. The germline V gene has CDR1 SGHRS and CDR2 YFSETQ. CDR3 protein: CASSLDRPYGYTF. CDR3 nucleotide sequence: TGCGCCAGCAGCTTGGACCGCCCATATGGCTACACCTTC. The entire variable domain, with the rest obtained from reference TRBV5-1 and TRBJ1-2, is as follows: KAGVTQTPRYLIKTRGQQVTLSCSPISGHRSVSWYQQTPGQGLQFLFEYFSETQRNKGNFPGRFSGRQFSNSRSEMNVSTLELGDSALYLCASSLDRPYGYTFGSGTRLTVV.

J is TRBJ1-2 and V is TRBV6-6; D ambiguous. The CDR3 has 16 residues. Trimming stripped 0 bases from V and 2 bases from J, with 13 bases between. Germline V gene data show CDR1 as MNHNY and CDR2 as SVGAGI (reference sequence). The CDR3 region is CASSYSIEVQNYGYTF. CDR3 DNA sequence: TGTGCCAGCAGTTACTCGATAGAGGTACAGAACTATGGCTACACCTTC.

This chain links TRBV14 with TRBJ1-2; D unresolved. The CDR3 runs to 16 residues. V lost 7 bases, J lost 0 bases, and 18 bases lay in between. Germline V gene data show CDR1 as SGHDN and CDR2 as FVKESK. CDR3 sequence (DNA): TGTGCCAGCACCTCTGGTGCGCCCGCACCTAACTATGGCTACACCTTC. It specifies CASTSGAPAPNYGYTF.

This sequence joins TRBV9 and TRBJ2-7; D not resolved. CDR1 and CDR2 (germline): SGDLS, YYNGEE. The CDR3 runs to 16 residues. Trimming pared 4 bases from V and 0 bases from J, leaving 17 bases between. The CDR3 reads CASSSGVSWSSYEQYF. Written as DNA, the CDR3 is TGTGCCAGCAGCTCCGGTGTTAGCTGGAGCTCCTACGAGCAGTACTTC.

The CDR3 DNA is TGCGCCAGCAGCTTGCCGGAAGGAACGCACATGGCAGTAACAGATACGCAGTATTTT. This codes for CASSLPEGTHMAVTDTQYF. V is TRBV5-1 and J is TRBJ2-3; no reliable D call. The CDR3 has 19 amino acids. Trimming took off 1 base at V and 3 bases at J, with 24 bases between the two ends. From germline, CDR1 is SGHRS and CDR2 YFSETQ.

J is TRBJ2-5 and V is TRBV7-2, with D unresolved. This CDR3 has 16 amino acids. Trimming took 1 base from V and 2 from J, leaving 14 bases between them. Germline V gene lookup returns CDR1 SGHTA and CDR2 FQGNSA. The CDR3 spells CASSLEGGSPQETQYF. The CDR3 coding sequence is TGTGCCAGCAGCTTAGAGGGCGGATCCCCGCAAGAGACCCAGTACTTC.

This sequence joins TRBV27 and TRBJ2-7; 7 nucleotides match TRBD2. Germline loops: CDR1 MNHEY, CDR2 SMNVEV (reference sequence). V was clipped by 3 bases and J by 3 bases; unmatched bases: 5. This CDR3 contains 14 residues. This chain's CDR3 is CASSFAGDGYEQYF. The CDR3 DNA sequence: TGTGCCAGCAGTTTCGCGGGAGATGGCTACGAGCAGTACTTC.

This sequence joins TRBV5-6 and TRBJ1-1; TRBD1 matches at 11 bases. Germline assignment: CDR1 SGHDT and CDR2 YYEEEE. With V trimmed by 3 bases and J by 1 base, 5 bases remained unmatched. The CDR3 length is 16 residues. DNA of the CDR3: TGTGCCAGCAGCTGGGGGACAGGGGGTAAGAACACTGAAGCTTTCTTT. The encoded protein is CASSWGTGGKNTEAFF.

The V gene is TRBV2, the J gene TRBJ2-1; D is unresolved. V lost 7 bases to trimming and J lost 14 bases, with 15 bases between them. Looked up from germline, CDR1 is SNHLY and CDR2 is FYNNEI. The CDR3 is made up of 11 amino acids. CDR3 nucleotide sequence: TGTGCCAGCACGCGGTCTCCCGTTAAGTTCTTC. Translated: CASTRSPVKFF.

The J gene is TRBJ2-1, the V gene TRBV6-9; TRBD2 matches at 9 bases. The V gene's germline CDR1 is MNHGY and CDR2 SVAAGI. J gave up 5 bases and V 6 bases, and 8 bases lay outside the gene matches. The CDR3 sequence is 15 residues long. The CDR3: CASSLQREEDNEQFF. CDR3 sequence (DNA): TGTGCCAGCAGCCTCCAGCGGGAGGAGGACAATGAGCAGTTCTTC.

The chain has TRBV4-2 and TRBJ2-1; 14 bases are shared with TRBD2. The CDR3 covers 20 residues. V was clipped by 0 bases and J by 9 bases; unmatched bases: 16. Looked up from germline, CDR1 is LGHNA and CDR2 is YNFKEQ. The CDR3 region has the DNA TGTGCCAGCAGCCAAGAAATGAGACCGAAGGGACTAGCGGGAGTGGGTGAGCAGTTCTTC. It is translated as CASSQEMRPKGLAGVGEQFF.

The CDR3 DNA is TGTGCCAGTAGTACCCACAGGAACACTGAAGCTTTCTTT. Translation gives CASSTHRNTEAFF. The V gene is TRBV19, the J gene TRBJ1-1; D is unclear. V lost 4 bases and J 1 base, leaving 7 bases between the germline ends. Germline CDR1 and CDR2: LNHDA and SQIVND (reference sequence). The CDR3 extends over 13 amino acids. The entire variable domain, with the rest obtained from reference TRBV19 and TRBJ1-1, is as follows: DGGITQSPKYLFRKEGQNVTLSCEQNLNHDAMYWYRQDPGQGLRLIYYSQIVNDFQKGDIAEGYSVSREKKESFPLTVTSAQKNPTAFYLCASSTHRNTEAFFGQGTRLTVV.

The rearrangement joins TRBV5-5 to TRBJ2-7; 9 nucleotides agree with TRBD2. J lost 5 bases, V lost 7 bases, and 7 bases had no gene match. Germline values: CDR1 SGHKS, CDR2 YYEKEE (reference sequence). This CDR3 has 13 amino acids. The DNA for the CDR3 is TGTGCCAGCCAGATAGCGGGAGACCACGAGCAGTACTTC. Amino acids: CASQIAGDHEQYF.